These T cell receptor beta chains were read from a single sample in a study of blood T cell repertoires in COVID-19. Profiled with immunoSEQ multiplex PCR; TCRdb holds only in-frame clones, not every one. Here the sample spans hundreds of thousands of clones, around 82% being singletons. The sample consisted of peripheral blood. These receptors were collected from a woman aged 40 to 49 with active or convalescent COVID-19. Both conserved end residues are part of each CDR3. The D gene is left open where the match is weak. Clone size is shown for a subset of rows, as once, few, many or a class of expanded clone.

v_call	j_call	d_call	clone_size	cdr3_aa	cdr3_nt
TRBV10-3	TRBJ2-2	NA	NA	CAISFGQNTGELFF	TGTGCCATCAGCTTCGGACAGAACACCGGGGAGCTGTTTTTT
TRBV30	TRBJ1-1	NA	NA	CAWNRQGMGNSMNTEAFF	TGTGCCTGGAATCGGCAGGGGATGGGTAATTCCATGAACACTGAAGCTTTCTTT
TRBV9	TRBJ2-1	NA	NA	CASSVESIYNEQFF	TGTGCCAGCAGCGTCGAGTCTATCTACAATGAGCAGTTCTTC
TRBV4-1	TRBJ2-7	NA	once	CASSHDSGTYEQYF	TGCGCCAGCAGCCATGACTCCGGGACCTACGAGCAGTACTTC
TRBV6-5	TRBJ2-7	NA	NA	CASSYSTGTGRDEQYF	TGTGCCAGCAGTTACTCGACGGGAACAGGGAGGGACGAGCAGTACTTC
TRBV5-1	TRBJ1-2	NA	NA	CASSPEEDYGYTF	TGCGCCAGCAGCCCAGAGGAAGACTATGGCTACACCTTC
TRBV6-1	TRBJ2-7	NA	few	CASSERWGGGSSYEQYF	TGTGCCAGCAGTGAAAGGTGGGGGGGCGGCAGCTCCTACGAGCAGTACTTC
TRBV28	TRBJ1-4	TRBD1	NA	CASSPSPGQGNEKLFF	TGTGCCAGCAGCCCATCCCCGGGACAGGGCAATGAAAAACTGTTTTTT
TRBV18	TRBJ1-2	NA	NA	CASSPGVRGTNYGYTF	TGTGCCAGCTCACCGGGGGTCAGGGGTACTAACTATGGCTACACCTTC
TRBV6-5	TRBJ1-2	NA	NA	CASSSGVDSTF	TGTGCCAGCAGTTCAGGGGTGGACTCCACCTTC
TRBV18	TRBJ1-5	NA	few	CASSPNRDSNQPQHF	TGTGCCAGCTCGCCTAACAGGGACAGCAATCAGCCCCAGCATTTT
TRBV3-1/TRBV3-2	TRBJ2-7	NA	NA	CASSQDTRGQYF	TGTGCCAGCAGCCAAGATACCAGGGGGCAGTACTTC
TRBV21-1	TRBJ2-7	NA	NA	CASSKGGGERNYEQYF	TGTGCCAGCAGCAAAGGCGGGGGCGAAAGGAACTACGAGCAGTACTTC
TRBV7-3	TRBJ2-5	NA	NA	CASSLRGAIETQYF	TGTGCCAGCAGCTTACGGGGGGCCATAGAGACCCAGTACTTC
TRBV2	TRBJ1-1	TRBD1	NA	CASSGPGTGNTEAFF	TGTGCCAGCAGCGGTCCCGGGACAGGGAACACTGAAGCTTTCTTT
TRBV24-1	TRBJ1-5	TRBD1	NA	CATSNTGQGKGNQPQHF	TGTGCCACCAGTAACACGGGACAGGGAAAAGGCAATCAGCCCCAGCATTTT
TRBV7-3	TRBJ1-2	NA	few	CASSQGTGVYGYTF	TGTGCCAGCAGCCAAGGTACAGGCGTCTATGGCTACACCTTC
TRBV29-1	TRBJ2-1	TRBD2	NA	CSPVGGSGNEQFF	TGCAGCCCAGTCGGCGGGAGTGGCAATGAGCAGTTCTTC
TRBV4-1	TRBJ1-1	NA	NA	CASSHQGPTEAFF	TGCGCCAGCAGCCACCAGGGGCCCACTGAAGCTTTCTTT
TRBV7-2	TRBJ2-7	TRBD1	NA	CASSFGTVSYEQYF	TGTGCCAGCAGCTTTGGGACAGTATCCTACGAGCAGTACTTC
TRBV27	TRBJ1-1	NA	NA	CASSTTYRVTEAFF	TGTGCCAGCAGTACGACATACAGGGTAACTGAAGCTTTCTTT
TRBV2	TRBJ1-1	NA	NA	CASSGQLTEAFF	TGTGCCAGCAGTGGACAGCTTACTGAAGCTTTCTTT
TRBV29-1	TRBJ1-2	TRBD1	NA	CSVEVTGLYGYTF	TGCAGCGTTGAAGTGACAGGGCTCTATGGCTACACCTTC
TRBV5-1	TRBJ2-1	TRBD1	NA	CASTTQGGSYNEQFF	TGCGCCAGCACGACACAGGGGGGCAGCTACAATGAGCAGTTCTTC
TRBV5-4	TRBJ2-7	TRBD1	few	CASSLAAQGAVEQYF	TGTGCCAGCAGCTTGGCCGCACAGGGGGCGGTCGAGCAGTACTTC
TRBV7-8	TRBJ2-1	TRBD1	NA	CASSSSPGGLGNEQFF	TGTGCCAGCAGCTCGTCACCAGGGGGCCTAGGGAATGAGCAGTTCTTC
TRBV28	TRBJ2-6	NA	NA	CASTTGRSGANVLTF	TGTGCCAGCACAACAGGGAGATCTGGGGCCAACGTCCTGACTTTC
TRBV27	TRBJ2-7	NA	NA	CASSLWRGYEQYF	TGTGCCAGCAGTTTATGGCGGGGCTACGAGCAGTACTTC
TRBV29-1	TRBJ1-1	NA	NA	CSVEVDRFAFF	TGCAGCGTTGAGGTCGACAGGTTCGCTTTCTTT
TRBV5-1	TRBJ2-7	NA	NA	CASSLERAEQYF	TGCGCCAGCAGCTTGGAGAGAGCCGAGCAGTACTTC
TRBV3-1/TRBV3-2	TRBJ2-7	TRBD2	NA	CASDSGRDHEQYF	TGTGCCTCGGATAGCGGGAGGGACCACGAGCAGTACTTC
TRBV2	TRBJ2-5	TRBD1	once	CASSDRGPKETQYF	TGTGCCAGCAGTGACAGGGGGCCGAAAGAGACCCAGTACTTC
TRBV10-1	TRBJ2-1	TRBD1	NA	CASSDLQGASYNEQFF	TGCGCCAGCAGTGACCTACAGGGGGCTTCCTACAATGAGCAGTTCTTC
TRBV30	TRBJ2-7	TRBD1	NA	CAWSKGTGQREQYF	TGTGCCTGGAGCAAAGGGACAGGTCAAAGGGAGCAGTACTTC
TRBV20-1	TRBJ1-1	NA	few	CSASSGHEAFF	TGCAGTGCTTCCTCAGGACACGAAGCTTTCTTT
TRBV4-1	TRBJ1-3	NA	NA	CASSQAYSGTQNTIYF	TGCGCCAGCAGCCAAGCTTACTCCGGGACTCAGAACACCATATATTTT
TRBV2	TRBJ2-5	NA	NA	CASVGNRVGETQYF	TGTGCCAGCGTGGGCAACAGGGTGGGGGAGACCCAGTACTTC
TRBV27	TRBJ1-2	NA	NA	CASTPRGSGEGYGYTF	TGTGCCAGCACGCCCAGAGGGTCAGGGGAGGGCTATGGCTACACCTTC
TRBV7-9	TRBJ1-4	NA	NA	CASSHWNRSGLGKKLFF	TGTGCCAGCAGCCACTGGAACCGATCGGGACTTGGGAAGAAACTGTTTTTT
TRBV18	TRBJ2-1	NA	NA	CASSPSGGDEQFF	TGTGCCAGCTCACCTTCGGGGGGCGATGAGCAGTTCTTC
TRBV6-2/TRBV6-3	TRBJ1-1	NA	NA	CASSNGGRLNTEAFF	TGTGCCAGCAGCAACGGGGGTCGGCTAAACACTGAAGCTTTCTTT
TRBV5-1	TRBJ1-2	NA	once	CASSDPGQGGNYGYTF	TGCGCCAGCAGCGACCCCGGACAAGGGGGAAACTATGGCTACACCTTC
TRBV24-1	TRBJ2-2	NA	NA	CATRGSSPGELFF	TGTGCCACCCGAGGGTCCTCTCCCGGGGAGCTGTTTTTT
TRBV6-1	TRBJ1-5	NA	NA	CASSEQGPNQPQHF	TGTGCCAGCAGTGAACAGGGTCCCAATCAGCCCCAGCATTTT
TRBV6-5	TRBJ2-7	NA	NA	CASTDYGSYEQYF	TGTGCCAGCACCGACTACGGTTCCTACGAGCAGTACTTC
TRBV6-6	TRBJ1-6	NA	NA	CASRDLGQNNSPLHF	TGTGCCAGCAGGGACCTAGGACAAAATAATTCACCCCTCCACTTT
TRBV7-8	TRBJ2-7	TRBD1	many	CASRTGTGPYEQYF	TGTGCCAGCAGGACCGGGACAGGTCCCTACGAGCAGTACTTC
TRBV9	TRBJ1-2	TRBD1	NA	CASSVGQGSGYGYTF	TGTGCCAGCAGCGTTGGACAGGGGAGCGGCTATGGCTACACCTTC
TRBV9	TRBJ1-2	NA	NA	CASSPAVSGQFYGYTF	TGTGCCAGCAGCCCCGCCGTTTCAGGGCAATTCTATGGCTACACCTTC
TRBV6-6	TRBJ2-2	NA	NA	CASTLSGNTGELFF	TGTGCCAGCACCCTTTCGGGGAACACCGGGGAGCTGTTTTTT
TRBV12-3/TRBV12-4	TRBJ1-2	NA	NA	CASSLLWEYGYTF	TGTGCCAGCAGTTTACTGTGGGAGTATGGCTACACCTTC
TRBV14	TRBJ2-6	NA	NA	CASSGRSRGSSGANVLTF	TGTGCCAGCAGCGGACGTAGCCGAGGGAGCTCTGGGGCCAACGTCCTGACTTTC
TRBV29-1	TRBJ2-3	NA	once	CSYNGVDTQYF	TGCAGTTATAACGGGGTAGATACGCAGTATTTT
TRBV11-3	TRBJ2-3	NA	NA	CASSSPGTSYTDTQYF	TGTGCCAGCAGCTCACCCGGGACTTCCTACACAGATACGCAGTATTTT
TRBV4-1	TRBJ2-7	NA	NA	CASSQEGAGLTREQYF	TGCGCCAGCAGCCAAGAAGGAGCAGGGCTGACGCGCGAGCAGTACTTC